This T cell receptor beta chain was sequenced in a study of OX40 agonist ivuxolimab in advanced cancers. Libraries were prepared by immunoSEQ multiplex PCR; TCRdb keeps only in-frame clonotypes and omits some of them. In the table there are over 45,000 clones, approximately 83% of which are singletons. Germline lookup yields CDR1 SGHTA and CDR2 FQGTGA. Trimming cost V 4 bases and J 2 bases, with 8 bases left between them. This CDR3 has 13 amino acids. This sequence joins TRBV7-3 and TRBJ2-5; D may be TRBD1 (6 bases). This specimen consisted of CD4+ or CD8+ T cells sorted from blood, obtained in a trial of the OX40 agonist ivuxolimab. The TCR comes from an adult with an advanced solid tumor such as melanoma, head and neck, liver or kidney cancer. The CDR3 protein is CASSSGHQETQYF. In DNA form, the CDR3 reads TGTGCCAGCAGCTCGGGACATCAAGAGACCCAGTACTTC.